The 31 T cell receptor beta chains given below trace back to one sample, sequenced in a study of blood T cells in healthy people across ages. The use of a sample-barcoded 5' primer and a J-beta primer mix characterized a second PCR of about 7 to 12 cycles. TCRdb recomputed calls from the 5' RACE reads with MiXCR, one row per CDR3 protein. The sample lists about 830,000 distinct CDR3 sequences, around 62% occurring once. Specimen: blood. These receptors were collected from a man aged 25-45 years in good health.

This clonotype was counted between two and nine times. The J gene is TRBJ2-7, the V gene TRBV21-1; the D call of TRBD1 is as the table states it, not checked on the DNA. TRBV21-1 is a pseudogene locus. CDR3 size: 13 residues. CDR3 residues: CASPWRGADEQYF. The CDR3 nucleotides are TGTGCCAGCCCCTGGAGGGGCGCGGACGAGCAGTACTTC.

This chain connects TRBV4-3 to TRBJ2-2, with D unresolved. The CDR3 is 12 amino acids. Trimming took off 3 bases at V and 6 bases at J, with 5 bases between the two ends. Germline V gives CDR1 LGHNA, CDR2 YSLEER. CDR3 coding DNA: TGCGCCAGCAGCCAGAGGTCCGGGGAGCTGTTTTTT. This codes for CASSQRSGELFF.

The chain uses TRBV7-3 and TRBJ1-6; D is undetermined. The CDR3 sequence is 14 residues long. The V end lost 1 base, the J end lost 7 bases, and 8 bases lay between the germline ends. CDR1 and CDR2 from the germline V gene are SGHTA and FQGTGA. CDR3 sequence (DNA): TGTGCCAGCAGCTTAAAAGGAGGCAATTCACCCCTCCACTTT. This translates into CASSLKGGNSPLHF.

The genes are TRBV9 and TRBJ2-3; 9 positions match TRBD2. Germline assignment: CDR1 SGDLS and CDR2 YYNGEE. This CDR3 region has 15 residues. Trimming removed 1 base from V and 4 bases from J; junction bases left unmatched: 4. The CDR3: CASSVLTSGSDTQYF. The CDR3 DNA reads TGTGCCAGCAGCGTATTAACTAGCGGGTCAGATACGCAGTATTTT.

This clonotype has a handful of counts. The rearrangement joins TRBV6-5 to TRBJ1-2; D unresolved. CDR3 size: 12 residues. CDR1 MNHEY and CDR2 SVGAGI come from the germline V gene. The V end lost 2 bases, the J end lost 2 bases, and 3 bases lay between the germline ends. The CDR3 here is CASSYRNYGYTF. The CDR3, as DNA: TGTGCCAGCAGTTACCGAAACTATGGCTACACCTTC.

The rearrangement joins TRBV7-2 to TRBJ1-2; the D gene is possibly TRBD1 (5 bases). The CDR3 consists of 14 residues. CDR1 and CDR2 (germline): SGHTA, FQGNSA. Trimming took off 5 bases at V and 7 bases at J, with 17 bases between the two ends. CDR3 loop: CASSPRDRRSGYTF. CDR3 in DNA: TGTGCCAGCAGCCCCCGGGACCGGCGGTCTGGCTACACCTTC.

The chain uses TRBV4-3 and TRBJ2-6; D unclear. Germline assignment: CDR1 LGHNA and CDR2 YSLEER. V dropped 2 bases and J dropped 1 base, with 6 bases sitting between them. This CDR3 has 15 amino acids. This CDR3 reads CASSQPWSGANVLTF. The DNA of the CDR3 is TGCGCCAGCAGCCAACCTTGGTCTGGGGCCAACGTCCTGACTTTC.

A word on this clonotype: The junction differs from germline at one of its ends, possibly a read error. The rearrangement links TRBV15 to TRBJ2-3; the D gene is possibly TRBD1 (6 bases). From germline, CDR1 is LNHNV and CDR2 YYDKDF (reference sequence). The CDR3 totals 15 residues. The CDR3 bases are TGTGCCACCAGCAGAGAGACAGGCAGCACAGATACACAGTATTTT. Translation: CATSRETGSTDTQYF.

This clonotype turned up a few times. The CDR3 DNA reads as TGCAGTGCTCGTAGCGTTACGGAGAGCTCCTACGAGCAGTACTTC. Its translation is CSARSVTESSYEQYF. The chain recombines TRBV20-1 with TRBJ2-7, with D maybe TRBD2 (5 bases). Germline V gene sequence: CDR1 DFQATT, CDR2 SNEGSKA (reference sequence). Trimming pared 5 bases from V and 0 bases from J, leaving 17 bases between. The CDR3 runs 15 residues.

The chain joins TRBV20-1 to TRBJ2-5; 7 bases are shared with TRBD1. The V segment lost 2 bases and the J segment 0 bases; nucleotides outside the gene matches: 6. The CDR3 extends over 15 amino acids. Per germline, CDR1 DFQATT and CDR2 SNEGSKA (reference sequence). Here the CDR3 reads CSARHRGRHQETQYF. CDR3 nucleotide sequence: TGCAGTGCTAGACACAGGGGAAGGCACCAAGAGACCCAGTACTTC.

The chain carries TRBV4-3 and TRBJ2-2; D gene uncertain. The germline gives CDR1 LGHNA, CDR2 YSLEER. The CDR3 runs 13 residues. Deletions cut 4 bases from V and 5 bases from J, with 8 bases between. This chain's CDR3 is CASSPTATGELFF. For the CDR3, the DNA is TGCGCCAGCAGCCCCACAGCAACCGGGGAGCTGTTTTTT.

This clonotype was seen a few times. The CDR3 is CASSYRRGEFNGYTF. In DNA form, the CDR3 reads TGTGCCAGCAGTTACAGGCGAGGCGAGTTCAATGGCTACACCTTC. This chain uses TRBV6-2 or TRBV6-3 with TRBJ1-2; no clear D. CDR1 is MNHEY and CDR2 is SVGEGT in the germline V gene. CDR3 size: 15 residues. Trimming removed 2 bases at V and 6 bases at J, with 16 bases between.

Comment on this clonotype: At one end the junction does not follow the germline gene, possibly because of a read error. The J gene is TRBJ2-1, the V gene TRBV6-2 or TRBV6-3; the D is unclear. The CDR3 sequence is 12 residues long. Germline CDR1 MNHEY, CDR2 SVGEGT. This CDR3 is CASSYSYNGQFF. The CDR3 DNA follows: TGTGCCAGCAGTTACTCTTACAATGGGCAGTTCTTC.

In DNA form, the CDR3 reads TGTGCCAGCAGTTTCCCCGCGGGGGACCACAATGAGCAGTTCTTC. Translated: CASSFPAGDHNEQFF. The chain combines TRBV28 with TRBJ2-1; 7 nucleotides agree with TRBD2. CDR1 MDHEN and CDR2 SYDVKM come from the germline V gene. The CDR3 has 15 amino acids. V gave up 3 bases and J gave up 5 bases; unmatched junction bases: 7.

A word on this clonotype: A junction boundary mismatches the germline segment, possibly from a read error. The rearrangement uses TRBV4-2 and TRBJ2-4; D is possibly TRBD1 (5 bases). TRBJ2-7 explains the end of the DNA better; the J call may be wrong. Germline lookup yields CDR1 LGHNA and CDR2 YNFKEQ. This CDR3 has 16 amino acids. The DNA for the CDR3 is TGTGCCAGCAGCCAAGATGGAGCAGGGAACTCCCACGAGCAGTACTTC. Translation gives CASSQDGAGNSHEQYF.

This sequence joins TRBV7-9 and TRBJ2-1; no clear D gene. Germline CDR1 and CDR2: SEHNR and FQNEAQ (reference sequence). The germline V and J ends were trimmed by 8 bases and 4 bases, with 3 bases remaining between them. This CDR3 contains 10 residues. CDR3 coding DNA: TGTGCCAGCGAGTACAATGAGCAGTTCTTC. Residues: CASEYNEQFF.

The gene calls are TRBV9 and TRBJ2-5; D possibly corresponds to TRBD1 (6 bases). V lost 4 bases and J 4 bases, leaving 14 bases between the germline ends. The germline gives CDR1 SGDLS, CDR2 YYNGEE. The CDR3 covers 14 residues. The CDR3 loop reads CASSLGQLGETQYF. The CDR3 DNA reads TGTGCCAGCAGCCTAGGACAGCTCGGAGAGACCCAGTACTTC.

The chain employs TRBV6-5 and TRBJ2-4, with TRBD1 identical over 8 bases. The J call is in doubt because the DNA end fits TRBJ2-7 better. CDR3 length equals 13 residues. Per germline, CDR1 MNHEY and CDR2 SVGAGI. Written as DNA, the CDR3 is TGTGCCAGCAGCAGGGGGCGGGACAACGAGCAGTACTTC. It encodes CASSRGRDNEQYF.

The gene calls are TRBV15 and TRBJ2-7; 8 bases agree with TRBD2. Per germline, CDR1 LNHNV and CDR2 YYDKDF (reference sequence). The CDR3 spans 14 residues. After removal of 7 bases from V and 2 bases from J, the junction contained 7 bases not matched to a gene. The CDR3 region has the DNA TGTGCCACCAACCCGGGACTAGGGACCTACGAGCAGTACTTC. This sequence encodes CATNPGLGTYEQYF.

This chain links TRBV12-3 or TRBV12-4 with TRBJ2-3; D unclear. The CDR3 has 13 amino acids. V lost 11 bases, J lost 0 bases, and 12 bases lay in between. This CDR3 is CAGSLYSTDTQYF. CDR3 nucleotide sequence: TGTGCCGGGTCTCTCTATAGCACAGATACGCAGTATTTT.

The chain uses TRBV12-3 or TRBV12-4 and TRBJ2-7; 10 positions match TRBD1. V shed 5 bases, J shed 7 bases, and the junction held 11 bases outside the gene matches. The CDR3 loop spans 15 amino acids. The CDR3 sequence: CASSGGTGVFWEQYF. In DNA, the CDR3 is TGTGCCAGCAGTGGCGGGACAGGGGTGTTTTGGGAGCAGTACTTC.

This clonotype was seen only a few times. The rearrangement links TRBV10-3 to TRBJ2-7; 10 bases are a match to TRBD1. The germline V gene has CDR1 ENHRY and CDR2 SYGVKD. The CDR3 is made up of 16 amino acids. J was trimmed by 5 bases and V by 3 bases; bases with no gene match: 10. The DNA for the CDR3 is TGTGCCATCAGTGACCGCTGGGACAGGGGAACTGACGAGCAGTACTTC. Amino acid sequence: CAISDRWDRGTDEQYF.

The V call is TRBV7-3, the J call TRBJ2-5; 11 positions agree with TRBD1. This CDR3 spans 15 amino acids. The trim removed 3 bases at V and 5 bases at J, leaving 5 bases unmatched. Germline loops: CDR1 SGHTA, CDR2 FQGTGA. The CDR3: CASSFGTGGNETQYF. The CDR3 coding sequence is TGTGCCAGCAGCTTTGGGACAGGGGGAAATGAGACCCAGTACTTC.

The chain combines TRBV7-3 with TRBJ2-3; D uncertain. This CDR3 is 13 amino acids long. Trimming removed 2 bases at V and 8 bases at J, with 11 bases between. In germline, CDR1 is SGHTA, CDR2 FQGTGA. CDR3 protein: CASSLPERATQYF. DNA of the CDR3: TGTGCCAGCAGCTTACCGGAGCGAGCTACGCAGTATTTT.

The DNA of the CDR3 is TGTGCCAGCAGACAGGGGGACACTGAAGCTTTCTTT. This sequence encodes CASRQGDTEAFF. The gene calls are TRBV2 and TRBJ1-1; 8 bases match TRBD1. The germline V gene has CDR1 SNHLY and CDR2 FYNNEI. This CDR3 region has 12 residues. Germline trimming cut 6 bases from V and 3 bases from J; bases unmatched to any gene: 0.

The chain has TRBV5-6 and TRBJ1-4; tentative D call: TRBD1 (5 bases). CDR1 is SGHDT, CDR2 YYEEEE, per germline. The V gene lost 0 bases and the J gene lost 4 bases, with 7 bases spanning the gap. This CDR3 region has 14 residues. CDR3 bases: TGTGCCAGCAGCTTGGCCAGGGTTAATGAAAAACTGTTTTTT. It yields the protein CASSLARVNEKLFF.

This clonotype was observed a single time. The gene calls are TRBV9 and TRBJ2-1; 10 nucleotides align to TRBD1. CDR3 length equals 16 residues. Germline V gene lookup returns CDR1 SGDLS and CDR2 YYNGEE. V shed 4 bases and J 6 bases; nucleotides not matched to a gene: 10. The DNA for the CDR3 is TGTGCCAGCAGCCTCCCCGGGACAGGGGTCGGCAATGAGCAGTTCTTC. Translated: CASSLPGTGVGNEQFF.

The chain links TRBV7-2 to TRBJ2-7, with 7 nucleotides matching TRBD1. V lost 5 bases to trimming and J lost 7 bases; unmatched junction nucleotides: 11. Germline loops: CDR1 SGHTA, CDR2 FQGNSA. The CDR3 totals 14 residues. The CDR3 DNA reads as TGTGCCAGCAGCCCCCATGTGAGGGGGCGAGAGCAGTACTTC. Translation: CASSPHVRGREQYF. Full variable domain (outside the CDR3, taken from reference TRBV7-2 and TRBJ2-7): GAGVSQSPSNKVTEKGKDVELRCDPISGHTALYWYRQSLGQGLEFLIYFQGNSAPDKSGLPSDRFSAERTGGSVSTLTIQRTQQEDSAVYLCASSPHVRGREQYFGPGTRLTVT.

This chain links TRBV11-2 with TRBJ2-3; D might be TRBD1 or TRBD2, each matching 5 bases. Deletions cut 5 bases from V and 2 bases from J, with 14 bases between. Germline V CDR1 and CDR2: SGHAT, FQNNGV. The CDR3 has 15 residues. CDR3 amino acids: CASSMGPTHTDTQYF. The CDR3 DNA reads TGTGCCAGCAGCATGGGACCCACACACACAGATACGCAGTATTTT.

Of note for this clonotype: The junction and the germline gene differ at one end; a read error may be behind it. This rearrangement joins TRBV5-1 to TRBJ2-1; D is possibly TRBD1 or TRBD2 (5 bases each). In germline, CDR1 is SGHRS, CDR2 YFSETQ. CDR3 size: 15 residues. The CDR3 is CTSRTSGTGYNEQFF. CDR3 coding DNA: TGCACCAGCAGGACTTCCGGGACGGGGTACAATGAGCAGTTCTTC.

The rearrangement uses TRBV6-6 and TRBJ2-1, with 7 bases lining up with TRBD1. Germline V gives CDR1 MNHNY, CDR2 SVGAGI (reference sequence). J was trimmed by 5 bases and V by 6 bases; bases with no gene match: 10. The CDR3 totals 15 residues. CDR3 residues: CASSSRGQYDNEQFF. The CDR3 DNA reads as TGTGCCAGCAGCTCCCGGGGACAGTACGACAATGAGCAGTTCTTC.